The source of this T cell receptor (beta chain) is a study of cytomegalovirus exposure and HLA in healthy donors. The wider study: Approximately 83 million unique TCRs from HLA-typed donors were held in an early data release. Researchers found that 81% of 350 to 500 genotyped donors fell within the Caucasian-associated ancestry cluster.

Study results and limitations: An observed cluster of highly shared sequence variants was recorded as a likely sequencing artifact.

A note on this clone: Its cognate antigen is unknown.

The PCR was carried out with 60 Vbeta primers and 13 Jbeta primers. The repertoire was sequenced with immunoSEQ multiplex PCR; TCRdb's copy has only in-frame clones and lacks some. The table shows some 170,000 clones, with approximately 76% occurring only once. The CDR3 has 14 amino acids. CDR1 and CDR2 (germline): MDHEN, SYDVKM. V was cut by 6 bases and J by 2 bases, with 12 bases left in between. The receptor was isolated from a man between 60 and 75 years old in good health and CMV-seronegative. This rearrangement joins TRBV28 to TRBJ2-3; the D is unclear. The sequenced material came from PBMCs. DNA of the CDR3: TGTGCCAGCAGCCTTACCCTACTCACAGATACGCAGTATTTT. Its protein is CASSLTLLTDTQYF.